The 24 T cell receptor beta chains listed next were all sequenced from one sample in a study of T cells after yellow fever vaccination (dated by TCRdb to between 2019 and 2020). Read against the paper, the sample's treatment or condition label means: live attenuated yellow fever vaccine strain. Libraries were made using 5' RACE. Data came from an Illumina NovaSeq 6000. The raw public reads went through TCRdb reprocessing: fastp at Q25, MiXCR clone calling, in-frame beta chains kept. Under each unique CDR3 protein, matching rows form one entry showing the most common genes and DNA. In all, the sample holds 95,000 to 150,000 distinct CDR3 sequences, and around 15% of those were seen once. About 42% of the sample rests with the top ten. This specimen was CD8+ T cells sorted from PBMCs, taken 5 days after the yellow fever booster vaccination. All receptors derive from a man aged 18 to 35 who received the YFV17D yellow fever vaccine.

This clonotype turned up a few times. The gene calls are TRBV4-1 and TRBJ2-2, with 10 bases fitting TRBD2. The CDR3 is 18 amino acids. The junction had 5 bases not matched to a gene; V was cut back by 1 base and J by 0 bases. The germline CDR1 and CDR2 sequences are MGHRA and YSYEKL. This CDR3 is CASSQVVLAGANTGELFF. In DNA form, the CDR3 reads TGCGCCAGCAGCCAAGTCGTTCTAGCGGGGGCGAACACCGGGGAGCTGTTTTTT.

This clonotype was counted a few times. The V and J genes are TRBV7-6 and TRBJ1-3; tentative D call: TRBD1 (5 bases). The CDR3 length is 16 residues. Germline V lookup: CDR1 SGHVS, CDR2 FNYEAQ. V was cut by 5 bases and J by 0 bases, with 14 bases left in between. The chain's CDR3 is CASSARRARSGNTIYF. CDR3 nucleotide sequence: TGTGCCAGCAGCGCGCGCAGGGCCCGCTCTGGAAACACCATATATTTT.

This chain uses TRBV7-3 with TRBJ2-7; 9 nucleotides agree with TRBD1. The CDR3 spans 13 residues. V lost 3 bases, J lost 6 bases, and 3 bases stayed unmatched. Germline assignment: CDR1 SGHTA and CDR2 FQGTGA. The chain's CDR3 is CASSLDRGGEQYV. CDR3 nucleotides: TGTGCCAGCAGCTTGGACAGGGGTGGCGAGCAGTACGTC.

The genes are TRBV30 and TRBJ2-3, with D possibly TRBD1 on 6 matching bases. This CDR3 region has 12 residues. Trimming removed 8 bases at V and 1 base at J, with 10 bases between. Per the germline V gene, CDR1 is GTSNPN and CDR2 is SVGIG (reference sequence). CDR3 residues: CARQEGTDTQYF. CDR3 bases: TGTGCCAGACAGGAAGGCACAGATACGCAGTATTTT.

This clonotype was observed a handful of times. The chain employs TRBV19 and TRBJ1-2; D is ambiguous. The germline V gene encodes CDR1 LNHDA and CDR2 SQIVND (reference sequence). This CDR3 contains 14 residues. Trimming took 6 bases from V and 8 from J, leaving 19 bases between them. CDR3 sequence (DNA): TGTGCCAGTAGCCTGCCCGGAATGATAGACGGCTACACCTTC. Its protein product is CASSLPGMIDGYTF.

This clonotype was seen more than once but under ten times. The rearrangement uses TRBV25-1 and TRBJ2-4; D is unclear. The CDR3 has 13 amino acids. V was cut by 7 bases and J by 7 bases, with 14 bases left in between. Germline loops: CDR1 MGHDK, CDR2 SYGVNS. Written as DNA, the CDR3 is TGTGCCAGCATTAGTCAGACAACGAACATTCAGTACTTC. Amino acids: CASISQTTNIQYF.

This clonotype was found many times. The gene calls are TRBV10-2 and TRBJ2-4; no reliable D call. With 8 bases removed from V and 6 bases from J, the gap between germline ends came to 14 bases. Looked up from germline, CDR1 is WSHSY and CDR2 is SAAADI. This CDR3 is 13 amino acids long. CDR3 DNA: TGCGCCAGCTTCGGTACCCCAGGAAACATTCAGTACTTC. Amino acids: CASFGTPGNIQYF.

V usage is TRBV10-3 and J usage is TRBJ1-1, with TRBD1 identical over 8 bases. Germline V gene sequence: CDR1 ENHRY, CDR2 SYGVKD. The CDR3 has 15 amino acids. Unmatched junction bases numbered 12, after V lost 7 bases and J lost 5 bases. The CDR3 region is CAIISEDRVGTEAFF. The CDR3 DNA sequence: TGTGCCATCATAAGTGAGGACAGGGTTGGGACTGAAGCTTTCTTT.

This clonotype was found a few times. The chain employs TRBV12-3 or TRBV12-4 and TRBJ1-6, with D possibly being TRBD1 (6 bases). V was trimmed by 3 bases and J by 8 bases, leaving 11 bases between them. The CDR3 contains 14 residues. CDR3: CASSLTGGDSPLHF. CDR3 nucleotides: TGTGCCAGCAGTTTGACAGGAGGAGATTCACCCCTCCACTTT.

J is TRBJ2-7 and V is TRBV6-1; 9 bases agree with TRBD1. J was trimmed by 5 bases and V by 1 base; bases with no gene match: 6. The CDR3 has 15 amino acids. The germline CDR1 and CDR2 sequences are MNHNS and SASEGT. CDR3 coding DNA: TGTGCCAGCAGTGAAGTACCGGGACAGGGCCACGAGCAGTACGTC. Protein: CASSEVPGQGHEQYV.

This clonotype was counted only a few times. V is TRBV7-3 and J is TRBJ2-1; TRBD1 agrees at 8 bases. Germline V lookup: CDR1 SGHTA, CDR2 FQGTGA. This CDR3 contains 15 residues. V dropped 5 bases and J dropped 4; count of bases not matched to a gene: 7. Here the CDR3 DNA reads TGTGCCAGCAGCCCCCGGGACAGGAGATACAATGAGCAGTTCTTC. Encoded protein: CASSPRDRRYNEQFF.

This clonotype was counted a few times. V is TRBV5-1 and J is TRBJ2-7; D ambiguous. The CDR3 is made up of 14 amino acids. The V end lost 0 bases, the J end lost 0 bases, and 7 bases lay between the germline ends. The germline V gene has CDR1 SGHRS and CDR2 YFSETQ. The CDR3 coding sequence is TGCGCCAGCAGCTTGGCTGACTTCTCCTACGAGCAGTACTTC. Translation gives CASSLADFSYEQYF. Looking up the rest from reference TRBV5-1 and TRBJ2-7 gives the full variable domain: KAGVTQTPRYLIKTRGQQVTLSCSPISGHRSVSWYQQTPGQGLQFLFEYFSETQRNKGNFPGRFSGRQFSNSRSEMNVSTLELGDSALYLCASSLADFSYEQYFGPGTRLTVT.

This clonotype came up a few times. The J gene is TRBJ1-5, the V gene TRBV27, with D unresolved. Trimming cost V 8 bases and J 5 bases, with 7 bases left between them. The germline V gene encodes CDR1 MNHEY and CDR2 SMNVEV (reference sequence). The CDR3 extends over 11 amino acids. The CDR3 DNA is TGTGCCAGCGGGTTTTATCAGCCCCAGCATTTT. Its translation is CASGFYQPQHF.

The chain uses TRBV4-1 and TRBJ1-1; tentatively, D is TRBD1 (6 bases). This CDR3 is 17 amino acids long. Per the germline V gene, CDR1 is MGHRA and CDR2 is YSYEKL. V lost 0 bases to trimming and J lost 5 bases, with 19 bases between them. The DNA of the CDR3 is TGCGCCAGCAGCCAAGAAGGGTGGGGGCCCGTGCGGACTGAAGCTTTCTTT. This sequence encodes CASSQEGWGPVRTEAFF.

V usage is TRBV7-6 and J usage is TRBJ1-5; D ambiguous. Germline-derived CDR1 and CDR2 are SGHVS and FNYEAQ. The V end lost 5 bases, the J end lost 11 bases, and 13 bases lay between the germline ends. The CDR3 extends over 12 amino acids. The CDR3 nucleotides are TGTGCCAGCAGCGAGCTCGATCGGGCCCAGCATTTT. Its protein is CASSELDRAQHF.

This clonotype was picked up many times. V usage is TRBV4-3 and J usage is TRBJ1-1; D call uncertain. This CDR3 has 17 amino acids. V dropped 0 bases and J dropped 0 bases, with 14 bases sitting between them. CDR1 is LGHNA and CDR2 is YSLEER in the germline V gene. The CDR3 region is CASSQDLWRNLNTEAFF. CDR3 DNA: TGCGCCAGCAGCCAAGATTTGTGGAGAAACTTGAACACTGAAGCTTTCTTT.

J is TRBJ2-2 and V is TRBV20-1, with TRBD2 matching 11 bases. This CDR3 is 16 amino acids long. CDR1 is DFQATT, CDR2 SNEGSKA, per germline (reference sequence). The J segment lost 3 bases and the V segment lost 7 bases, leaving 10 bases of the junction unmatched. As DNA, the CDR3 is TGCAGTGTCCCGACTAGCGGGGTACGGGACACCGGGGAGCTGTTTTTT. Translation: CSVPTSGVRDTGELFF.

This chain links TRBV4-2 with TRBJ2-5, with D possibly TRBD2 on 5 matching bases. Germline V CDR1 and CDR2: LGHNA, YNFKEQ. V dropped 4 bases and J dropped 1 base, with 10 bases sitting between them. The CDR3 consists of 14 residues. The CDR3 DNA is TGTGCCAGCAGCCCGGCGGGTACCCAAGAGACCCAGTACTTC. Translation gives CASSPAGTQETQYF.

This clonotype has just a few counts. The rearrangement links TRBV12-3 or TRBV12-4 to TRBJ2-7, with D tentatively TRBD2 (5 bases). This CDR3 region has 16 residues. V was pared by 2 bases and J by 3 bases, with 17 bases between. The DNA for the CDR3 is TGTGCCAGCAGTTTAATCGGACTGGATTTCAACTACGAGCAGTACTTC. Translated: CASSLIGLDFNYEQYF.

This rearrangement joins TRBV6-2 or TRBV6-3 to TRBJ2-1; D is possibly TRBD1 (5 bases). Germline CDR1 and CDR2: MNHEY and SVGEGT. With 5 bases removed from V and 7 bases from J, the gap between germline ends came to 12 bases. CDR3 length equals 13 residues. The CDR3: CASSLGRANEQFF. Here the CDR3 DNA reads TGTGCCAGCAGTCTGGGCAGGGCGAATGAGCAGTTCTTC.

This chain uses TRBV10-3 with TRBJ2-7; TRBD1 agrees at 9 bases. The CDR3 loop spans 13 amino acids. The junction had 6 bases not matched to a gene; V was cut back by 6 bases and J by 6 bases. Germline V gives CDR1 ENHRY, CDR2 SYGVKD. CDR3 amino acids: CAISIRDRVEQYV. The CDR3, as DNA: TGTGCCATCAGCATCCGGGACAGGGTCGAGCAGTACGTC.

In this sample, this clonotype turned up a few times. This chain connects TRBV5-1 to TRBJ2-5; 8 nucleotides match TRBD2. V trimming: 0 bases; J trimming: 4 bases; junction bases outside the gene matches: 5. CDR1 is SGHRS, CDR2 YFSETQ, per germline. The CDR3 runs 15 residues. DNA of the CDR3: TGCGCCAGCAGCTTGGTGCCCCTAGCGGGAGAGACCCAGTACTTC. Amino acid sequence: CASSLVPLAGETQYF.

This clonotype was found a few times. The chain joins TRBV20-1 to TRBJ2-7; D not certain. V lost 0 bases and J 1 base, leaving 10 bases between the germline ends. CDR1 is DFQATT, CDR2 SNEGSKA, per germline (reference sequence). This CDR3 spans 14 amino acids. DNA for the CDR3: TGCAGTGCTAGAGACGGAGACGGGTCCTACGAGCAGTACTTC. Translating gives CSARDGDGSYEQYF.

This rearrangement joins TRBV3-1 to TRBJ2-7, with D possibly TRBD2 on 6 matching bases. Trimming stripped 6 bases from V and 9 bases from J, with 21 bases between. The CDR3 has 14 amino acids. CDR1 LGHDT and CDR2 YNNKEL come from the germline V gene (reference sequence). CDR3 amino acids: CASSRGDSKLAQYV. The CDR3 bases are TGTGCCAGCAGTCGAGGGGACTCAAAGCTGGCGCAGTACGTC.